A single sample is the source of the 10 T cell receptor beta chains below, sequenced in a study of blood T cell repertoires in COVID-19. The method was immunoSEQ multiplex PCR; TCRdb's version includes in-frame clones alone and lacks a portion of them. The data show roughly 120,000 clones, around 86% seen once. Sequencing was carried out using peripheral blood. The receptors shown here come from a man of 80 years or more with acute or convalescent COVID-19.

The chain is built from TRBV12-5 and TRBJ1-2, with D perhaps TRBD1 (5 bases). Germline CDR1 LGHNT, CDR2 FRNRAP. The V and J ends lost 6 bases and 7 bases respectively, with 24 bases between them. The CDR3 has 16 residues. The CDR3 nucleotides read TGTGCTAGTGGCACCCTGGGGGGTCGGGTTTCCTCTGGCTACACCTTC. Translation gives CASGTLGGRVSSGYTF.

The J gene is TRBJ1-5, the V gene TRBV5-6; D perhaps matches TRBD1 (5 bases). V lost 0 bases and J lost 2, with 12 bases in between. The CDR3 sequence is 16 residues long. Germline values: CDR1 SGHDT, CDR2 YYEEEE. The CDR3 spells CASSLEDGGRNQPQHF. CDR3 in DNA: TGTGCCAGCAGCTTGGAAGACGGGGGTCGCAATCAGCCCCAGCATTTT.

The chain uses TRBV27 and TRBJ2-5; TRBD2 matches at 16 bases. This CDR3 has 19 residues. CDR1 is MNHEY and CDR2 is SMNVEV in the germline V gene (reference sequence). With V trimmed by 0 bases and J by 5 bases, 9 bases remained unmatched. The CDR3: CASSLSPGTSGRAQETQYF. The CDR3 DNA is TGTGCCAGCAGTTTATCCCCCGGGACTAGCGGGAGGGCACAGGAGACCCAGTACTTC.

The V call is TRBV10-1, the J call TRBJ1-2; D gene unclear. The ends were cut back, 3 bases at V and 1 base at J, with 3 bases in the middle. This CDR3 region has 12 residues. Germline values: CDR1 WNHNN, CDR2 SYGVQD (reference sequence). CDR3 protein: CASSDNNYGYTF. The CDR3 nucleotides read TGCGCCAGCAGTGACAATAACTATGGCTACACCTTC.

The gene calls are TRBV29-1 and TRBJ1-1; 8 bases line up with TRBD1. The J segment lost 10 bases and the V segment lost 2 bases, leaving 3 bases of the junction unmatched. The CDR3 loop spans 11 amino acids. CDR1 and CDR2 (germline): SQVTM, ANQGSEA. The CDR3 sequence is CSVERTGGAFF. The CDR3 DNA follows: TGCAGCGTTGAACGTACAGGGGGAGCTTTCTTT.

V is TRBV10-3 and J is TRBJ1-1, with TRBD1 matching 7 bases. V dropped 2 bases and J dropped 8; count of bases not matched to a gene: 8. In germline, CDR1 is ENHRY, CDR2 SYGVKD. The CDR3 spans 14 residues. The CDR3 loop is CAISERDSPREAFF. As DNA, the CDR3 is TGTGCCATCAGTGAGCGGGACAGCCCCCGGGAAGCTTTCTTT.

J is TRBJ2-7 and V is TRBV6-5, with a tentative D call TRBD2 (6 bases). Trimming removed 8 bases at V and 4 bases at J, with 21 bases between. This CDR3 region has 15 residues. Germline CDR1 and CDR2: MNHEY and SVGAGI. The CDR3 DNA sequence: TGTGCCAGCTCTTCCCGGAGGGAGACGGGGTACGAGCAGTACTTC. Translation gives CASSSRRETGYEQYF.

The CDR3 reads CASSYSPGQGGYEQYF. The CDR3 bases are TGTGCCAGCAGTTACTCGCCTGGACAGGGGGGCTACGAGCAGTACTTC. The chain joins TRBV6-6 to TRBJ2-7; TRBD1 matches 10 bases. The CDR3 consists of 16 residues. Germline V gene lookup returns CDR1 MNHNY and CDR2 SVGAGI (reference sequence). V was clipped by 0 bases and J by 3 bases; unmatched bases: 5.

The chain couples TRBV9 to TRBJ2-7, with 9 bases fitting TRBD1. The ends lost 1 base at V and 7 bases at J; junction bases unmatched: 9. Germline V CDR1 and CDR2: SGDLS, YYNGEE. The CDR3 is 15 residues long. The CDR3 loop is CASSVSVQGAEEQYF. CDR3 bases: TGTGCCAGCAGCGTATCTGTACAGGGGGCGGAAGAGCAGTACTTC.

J is TRBJ2-2 and V is TRBV3-1 (or the pseudogene TRBV3-2); tentative D call: TRBD2 (6 bases). V lost 1 base and J 5 bases, leaving 11 bases between the germline ends. The CDR3 runs 15 residues. The germline V gene encodes CDR1 LGHDT and CDR2 YNNKEL (reference sequence). Here the CDR3 reads CASSQAGDWTGELFF. In nucleotides, the CDR3 is TGTGCCAGCAGCCAAGCGGGGGATTGGACCGGGGAGCTGTTTTTT.